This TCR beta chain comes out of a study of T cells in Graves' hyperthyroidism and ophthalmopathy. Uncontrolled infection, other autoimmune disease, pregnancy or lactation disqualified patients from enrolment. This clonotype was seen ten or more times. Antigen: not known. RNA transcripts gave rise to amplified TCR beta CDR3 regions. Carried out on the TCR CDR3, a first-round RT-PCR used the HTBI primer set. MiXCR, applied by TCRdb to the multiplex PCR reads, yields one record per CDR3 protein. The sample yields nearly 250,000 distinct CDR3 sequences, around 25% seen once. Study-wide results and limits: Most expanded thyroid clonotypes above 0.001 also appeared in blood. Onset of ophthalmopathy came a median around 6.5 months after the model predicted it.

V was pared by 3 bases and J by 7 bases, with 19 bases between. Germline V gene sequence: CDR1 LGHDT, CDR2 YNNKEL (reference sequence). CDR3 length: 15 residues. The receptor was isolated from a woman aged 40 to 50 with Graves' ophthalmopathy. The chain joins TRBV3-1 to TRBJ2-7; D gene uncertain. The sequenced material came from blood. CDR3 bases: TGTGCCAGCAGCCAGGCCGGTAGTAGCAGTCTGGAGCAGTACTTC. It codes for CASSQAGSSSLEQYF.